This entry lists 30 T cell receptor beta chains sequenced from one sample in a study of early T cells in non-severe SARS-CoV-2 infection. TCRdb passed the 5' RACE reads through MiXCR, listing each CDR3 protein once. The data contain fewer than 95,000 distinct CDR3 sequences, around a sixth of them singletons. The sample consisted of whole blood, taken at baseline. These TCRs come from an adult who was a healthcare worker with PCR-confirmed SARS-CoV-2 infection or an uninfected control (not recorded which).

The chain employs TRBV20-1 and TRBJ2-4; 7 bases are shared with TRBD2. Trimming at V came to 3 bases and at J to 3 bases, leaving 11 bases not matched to a gene. Germline CDR1 is DFQATT and CDR2 is SNEGSKA (reference sequence). The CDR3 is made up of 16 amino acids. The DNA for the CDR3 is TGCAGTGCTAGGCTTCCCCTAGCGGAAGACAAAAACATTCAGTACTTC. It translates to CSARLPLAEDKNIQYF.

V usage is TRBV29-1 and J usage is TRBJ1-1, with D unclear. Germline V lookup: CDR1 SQVTM, CDR2 ANQGSEA. The CDR3 contains 12 residues. Deletions cut 5 bases from V and 1 base from J, with 8 bases between. The CDR3 DNA sequence: TGCAGCGTTCGACGCCCGAACACTGAAGCTTTCTTT. Residues: CSVRRPNTEAFF.

The chain links TRBV5-1 to TRBJ1-2; TRBD1 agrees at 9 bases. Trimming at V came to 4 bases and at J to 4 bases, leaving 2 bases not matched to a gene. Germline CDR1 reads SGHRS; CDR2 reads YFSETQ. The CDR3 length is 13 residues. CDR3 sequence (DNA): TGCGCCAGCAGCGCGGGACAGGGCTATGGCTACACCTTC. Amino acid sequence: CASSAGQGYGYTF.

V gene TRBV4-3 combines with J gene TRBJ2-7; D perhaps matches TRBD1 (6 bases). Deletions cut 0 bases from V and 2 bases from J, with 17 bases between. The germline V gene has CDR1 LGHNA and CDR2 YSLEER. The CDR3 loop spans 17 amino acids. The CDR3 sequence is CASSQDRATGHAYEQYF. CDR3 nucleotides: TGCGCCAGCAGCCAAGATCGTGCCACGGGACATGCCTACGAGCAGTACTTC.

The V call is TRBV20-1, the J call TRBJ2-2; 8 bases match TRBD2. The CDR3 spans 16 residues. CDR1 DFQATT and CDR2 SNEGSKA come from the germline V gene (reference sequence). V lost 1 base, J lost 4 bases, and 8 bases stayed unmatched. The CDR3 coding sequence is TGCAGTGCTAGAGGGCAAGCGGGAGATGGCACCGGGGAGCTGTTTTTT. As protein: CSARGQAGDGTGELFF.

This chain links TRBV6-5 with TRBJ2-3; no definite D call. CDR3 size: 13 residues. The ends were cut back, 6 bases at V and 0 bases at J, with 7 bases in the middle. Germline CDR1 and CDR2: MNHEY and SVGAGI. The CDR3 nucleotides are TGTGCCAGCAGCTTAGGGAGCACAGATACGCAGTATTTT. It is translated as CASSLGSTDTQYF.

The chain uses TRBV9 and TRBJ1-4; D is undetermined. V was clipped by 4 bases and J by 3 bases, with 13 bases between them. The CDR3 extends over 15 amino acids. Per germline, CDR1 SGDLS and CDR2 YYNGEE. CDR3 sequence: CASSRTLDPNEKLFF. The CDR3 bases are TGTGCCAGCAGCAGAACTTTGGATCCTAATGAAAAACTGTTTTTT.

A few counts support this clonotype. The chain couples TRBV6-1 to TRBJ2-7; D is ambiguous. Germline loops: CDR1 MNHNS, CDR2 SASEGT. The CDR3 spans 12 residues. Trimming removed 2 bases from V and 4 bases from J, with 6 bases in between. CDR3 sequence (DNA): TGTGCCAGCAGTGAAACTGGTTACGAGCAGTACTTC. Translated, it gives CASSETGYEQYF.

This clonotype was seen more than once but under ten times. This chain uses TRBV6-2 or TRBV6-3 with TRBJ2-1; D is unclear. Trimming stripped 6 bases from V and 0 bases from J, with 21 bases between. The CDR3 spans 18 residues. Germline V gene sequence: CDR1 MNHEY, CDR2 SVGEGT. The CDR3 coding sequence is TGTGCCAGCAGCCCAAGCGAGAAACGGCTTAGCTCCTACAATGAGCAGTTCTTC. Encoded protein: CASSPSEKRLSSYNEQFF.

This clonotype showed up many times. The chain is built from TRBV28 and TRBJ2-1; tentatively, D is TRBD2 (5 bases). There are 13 residues in the CDR3. CDR1 MDHEN and CDR2 SYDVKM come from the germline V gene. Between the trimmed V and J ends, which lost 5 bases and 6 bases, there was a span of 11 bases. The CDR3 nucleotides read TGTGCCAGCAGTCCATCGGGAAGCAATGAGCAGTTCTTC. Translated, it gives CASSPSGSNEQFF.

The CDR3 spells CASSLRWTGYTGELFF. In DNA form, the CDR3 reads TGTGCCAGCAGCTTACGCTGGACAGGGTACACCGGGGAGCTGTTTTTT. The chain recombines TRBV7-9 with TRBJ2-2, with 8 bases aligning to TRBD1. The CDR3 consists of 16 residues. Germline V gene data show CDR1 as SEHNR and CDR2 as FQNEAQ (reference sequence). With V trimmed by 2 bases and J by 3 bases, 5 bases remained unmatched. The full variable domain, completed using reference TRBV7-9 and TRBJ2-2, is DTGVSQNPRHKITKRGQNVTFRCDPISEHNRLYWYRQTLGQGPEFLTYFQNEAQLEKSRLLSDRFSAERPKGSFSTLEIQRTEQGDSAMYLCASSLRWTGYTGELFFGEGSRLTVL.

The chain carries TRBV27 and TRBJ1-5; possibly TRBD1 for D (6 bases). Germline CDR1 is MNHEY and CDR2 is SMNVEV (reference sequence). V gave up 0 bases and J gave up 3 bases, with 15 bases separating them. The CDR3 loop spans 17 amino acids. The CDR3 DNA follows: TGTGCCAGCAGTTTATCGATTCCTGGGGGCTCCAATCAGCCCCAGCATTTT. It specifies CASSLSIPGGSNQPQHF.

This clonotype was found a few times. The rearrangement uses TRBV27 and TRBJ2-7, with D perhaps matching TRBD1 (6 bases). There are 14 residues in the CDR3. Trimming took 3 bases from V and 4 from J, leaving 13 bases between them. Germline CDR1 and CDR2: MNHEY and SMNVEV (reference sequence). The CDR3 nucleotides read TGTGCCAGCAGTTTCGTGGGACAAACTTACGAGCAGTACTTC. Amino acids: CASSFVGQTYEQYF.

This rearrangement joins TRBV6-2 or TRBV6-3 to TRBJ2-7, with D uncertain. The V gene's germline CDR1 is MNHEY and CDR2 SVGEGT. V lost 3 bases and J 0 bases, leaving 15 bases between the germline ends. CDR3 length equals 16 residues. CDR3 sequence (DNA): TGTGCCAGCAGTTATCGGGCAGACCAAAACTCCTACGAGCAGTACTTC. This sequence encodes CASSYRADQNSYEQYF.

There are many counts of this clonotype. V is TRBV4-1 and J is TRBJ1-6, with D possibly TRBD1 on 5 matching bases. Trimming stripped 2 bases from V and 10 bases from J, with 21 bases between. The CDR3 extends over 17 amino acids. Germline lookup yields CDR1 MGHRA and CDR2 YSYEKL. The CDR3 bases are TGCGCCAGCAGCCAAAAGAAGGGAGGGACCCCCGGATCACCCCTCCACTTT. This codes for CASSQKKGGTPGSPLHF.

This clonotype was found many times. The rearrangement links TRBV5-5 to TRBJ2-2, with TRBD1 matching over 8 bases. The CDR3 extends over 15 amino acids. Germline CDR1 reads SGHKS; CDR2 reads YYEKEE (reference sequence). Trimming removed 3 bases from V and 0 bases from J; junction bases left unmatched: 1. The CDR3 spells CASSYRGANTGELFF. The CDR3, as DNA: TGTGCCAGCAGCTACAGGGGGGCGAACACCGGGGAGCTGTTTTTT.

This clonotype was detected a few times. This chain connects TRBV28 to TRBJ1-1; possibly TRBD1 for D (5 bases). The CDR3 is made up of 12 amino acids. The V gene's germline CDR1 is MDHEN and CDR2 SYDVKM. Trimming removed 6 bases at V and 7 bases at J, with 12 bases between. CDR3 sequence reads: CASRSRGGEAFF. CDR3 coding DNA: TGTGCCAGCAGGTCTAGGGGTGGTGAAGCTTTCTTT.

This clonotype was detected only a few times. The V call is TRBV27, the J call TRBJ2-7; a weak D match, TRBD1 (6 bases). CDR1 and CDR2 from the germline V gene are MNHEY and SMNVEV (reference sequence). The CDR3 is 15 amino acids. Trimming removed 5 bases at V and 3 bases at J, with 17 bases between. CDR3 nucleotide sequence: TGTGCCAGCAGTCCGTGGACAGAGTTAGGCTACGAGCAGTACTTC. This encodes CASSPWTELGYEQYF.

J is TRBJ2-1 and V is TRBV7-3; D gene uncertain. Germline CDR1 is SGHTA and CDR2 is FQGTGA. V was cut by 5 bases and J by 9 bases, with 14 bases left in between. The CDR3 is 13 residues long. In DNA form, the CDR3 reads TGTGCCAGCAGCCCCCTGGGTGGTAGTGAGCAGTTCTTC. Residues: CASSPLGGSEQFF. Combining the CDR3 with reference TRBV7-3 and TRBJ2-1 gives the whole variable domain GAGVSQTPSNKVTEKGKYVELRCDPISGHTALYWYRQSLGQGPEFLIYFQGTGAADDSGLPNDRFFAVRPEGSVSTLKIQRTERGDSAVYLCASSPLGGSEQFFGPGTRLTVL.

The genes are TRBV20-1 and TRBJ1-1; D ambiguous. V lost 6 bases, J lost 4 bases, and 6 bases lay in between. Germline V gene lookup returns CDR1 DFQATT and CDR2 SNEGSKA (reference sequence). This CDR3 is built from 10 residues. The CDR3 nucleotides are TGCAGTGCCGCTAGCACTGAAGCTTTCTTT. Translating it yields CSAASTEAFF.

This clonotype was counted ten times or more. The rearrangement links TRBV28 to TRBJ2-1; 7 bases match TRBD1. Germline V gene sequence: CDR1 MDHEN, CDR2 SYDVKM. The CDR3 spans 13 residues. V shed 9 bases and J 12 bases; nucleotides not matched to a gene: 14. CDR3 region: CASLQAVGDRQFF. CDR3 in DNA: TGTGCCAGTTTGCAGGCAGTCGGGGACAGGCAGTTCTTC.

The rearrangement links TRBV15 to TRBJ1-3, with a weak D call TRBD1 (5 bases). The germline V gene has CDR1 LNHNV and CDR2 YYDKDF (reference sequence). Trimming left V 3 bases short and J 0 bases short, with 6 bases between. The CDR3 loop spans 14 amino acids. CDR3 in DNA: TGTGCCACCAGCAGGACAGACTCTGGAAACACCATATATTTT. It codes for CATSRTDSGNTIYF.

The chain employs TRBV28 and TRBJ2-1; TRBD2 might be the D (6 bases). Trimming pared 5 bases from V and 14 bases from J, leaving 16 bases between. CDR3 length equals 12 residues. The V gene's germline CDR1 is MDHEN and CDR2 SYDVKM. This CDR3 is CASSISNRGKFF. The CDR3 coding sequence is TGTGCCAGCAGTATATCAAATCGGGGGAAGTTCTTC.

This clonotype was detected a few times. This chain connects TRBV27 to TRBJ2-3; D is ambiguous. With 4 bases removed from V and 1 base from J, the gap between germline ends came to 9 bases. The CDR3 length is 14 residues. Germline loops: CDR1 MNHEY, CDR2 SMNVEV (reference sequence). CDR3 coding DNA: TGTGCCAGCAGTTGGCGGAGAGGCACAGATACGCAGTATTTT. Its protein is CASSWRRGTDTQYF.

This clonotype has a handful of counts. CDR3: CASSQVGLHGSTIYF. CDR3 in DNA: TGTGCCAGCAGCCAAGTAGGGCTTCATGGGAGCACCATATATTTT. The chain is built from TRBV3-1 and TRBJ1-3; D is unclear. The V end was cut by 1 base, the J end by 9 bases, with 16 bases between. The germline gives CDR1 LGHDT, CDR2 YNNKEL (reference sequence). The CDR3 length is 15 residues.

This clonotype showed up many times. The rearrangement links TRBV7-9 to TRBJ2-1, with D possibly matching TRBD1 (5 bases). Germline-derived CDR1 and CDR2 are SEHNR and FQNEAQ (reference sequence). With 1 base removed from V and 7 bases from J, the gap between germline ends came to 17 bases. The CDR3 runs to 16 residues. The CDR3 loop reads CASSLGLGHPGNEQFF. The CDR3 bases are TGTGCCAGCAGCTTAGGTCTCGGACATCCCGGGAATGAGCAGTTCTTC.

The chain is built from TRBV4-1 and TRBJ2-7; either TRBD1 or TRBD2 may supply D (5 bases each). Germline CDR1 and CDR2: MGHRA and YSYEKL. Deletions cut 3 bases from V and 4 bases from J, with 10 bases between. The CDR3 sequence is 13 residues long. In nucleotides, the CDR3 is TGCGCCAGCAGCCATCCGGGACGGTACGAGCAGTACTTC. The encoded protein is CASSHPGRYEQYF.

The rearrangement uses TRBV10-3 and TRBJ2-5; D is perhaps TRBD2 (6 bases). Germline values: CDR1 ENHRY, CDR2 SYGVKD. The CDR3 runs to 14 residues. Trimming left V 4 bases short and J 3 bases short, with 12 bases between. Here the CDR3 reads CAISVGTGKETQYF. CDR3 coding DNA: TGTGCCATCAGTGTGGGGACTGGTAAAGAGACCCAGTACTTC.

This chain joins TRBV20-1 and TRBJ2-2; tentative D call: TRBD1 (5 bases). Germline CDR1 and CDR2: DFQATT and SNEGSKA (reference sequence). V was trimmed by 3 bases and J by 7 bases, leaving 9 bases between them. This CDR3 region has 12 residues. The CDR3 region is CSASRGVGELFF. In DNA form, the CDR3 reads TGCAGTGCTAGTAGGGGCGTCGGGGAGCTGTTTTTT.

This clonotype was observed a handful of times. The chain combines TRBV11-2 with TRBJ2-7; no clear D gene. Trimming removed 1 base from V and 2 bases from J, with 9 bases in between. CDR1 is SGHAT, CDR2 FQNNGV, per germline. The CDR3 spans 14 residues. CDR3 amino acids: CASSLGGRTYEQYF. In nucleotides, the CDR3 is TGTGCCAGCAGCTTAGGCGGACGGACCTACGAGCAGTACTTC.